Listed below are T cell receptor beta chains from one sample, sequenced in a study of cytomegalovirus exposure and HLA in healthy donors. The data were produced by immunoSEQ multiplex PCR, yet TCRdb's version contains in-frame clones alone and is incomplete. In the table there are 100,000 to 150,000 clones, 85% to 95% of which are singletons. The sequenced sample was PBMCs. These receptors all come from a woman between 18 and 29 years old in good health and CMV-seronegative. The CDR3 runs from the conserved cysteine through the conserved F or W. D genes are given only for firm matches. The listing skips clone size in some rows; elsewhere it reads once, few, many or a size class.

DNA | CDR3 | D | size | J | V
TGCAGCGTTGTTCCCTTTGGCGGTGAAAAACTGTTTTTT | CSVVPFGGEKLFF | . | once | TRBJ1-4 | TRBV29-1
TGTGCCAGCAGCTTCCCCCTGGGACTCCTCTCTGGGGCCAACGTCCTGACTTTC | CASSFPLGLLSGANVLTF | . | . | TRBJ2-6 | TRBV5-6
TGTGCCAGTAGCCTGACAGGGACGGGGTATGGCTACACCTTC | CASSLTGTGYGYTF | TRBD1 | . | TRBJ1-2 | TRBV19
TGTGCCAGCAGTGAATCCCGGGGGGAAAGGAAAAAACTGTTTTTT | CASSESRGERKKLFF | . | . | TRBJ1-4 | TRBV6-1
TGCGCCAGCAGCTTGGGTCGGTACTACGAGCAGTACTTC | CASSLGRYYEQYF | . | . | TRBJ2-7 | TRBV5-1
TGTGCCAGCAGCTCCGTCGGGGCGAACACCGGGGAGCTGTTTTTT | CASSSVGANTGELFF | . | . | TRBJ2-2 | TRBV2
TGTGCCAGCAGCTTCCAGCGGGGTAGCTCCTACAATGAGCAGTTCTTC | CASSFQRGSSYNEQFF | TRBD2 | . | TRBJ2-1 | TRBV7-9
TGTGCCTGGATAACCCGAGACGAGCAGTACTTC | CAWITRDEQYF | . | . | TRBJ2-7 | TRBV30
TGTGCCAGCAGCGCAGGGACTAGCGAGACAGATACGCAGTATTTT | CASSAGTSETDTQYF | TRBD2 | once | TRBJ2-3 | TRBV9
TGCAGTGTTCACTCTGGAAACACCATATATTTT | CSVHSGNTIYF | . | . | TRBJ1-3 | TRBV20-1
TGTGCCAGCTCACCAATAAGGGAGACAGAGCAGTTCTTC | CASSPIRETEQFF | . | . | TRBJ2-1 | TRBV18
TGTGCCAGTAGTACCCTACCGGGGACCGGGGAGCTGTTTTTT | CASSTLPGTGELFF | . | . | TRBJ2-2 | TRBV19
TGCGCCAGCAGCTCAGGGGCGGCGAGCTCCTACAATGAGCAGTTCTTC | CASSSGAASSYNEQFF | . | . | TRBJ2-1 | TRBV5-1
TGTGCCAGCAGCTTGGGGGACAGGAACACTGAAGCTTTCTTT | CASSLGDRNTEAFF | TRBD1 | once | TRBJ1-1 | TRBV5-4
TGTGCCAGCAGCCTAAACCCCGGGGGGCATCGGGACGAGCAGTACTTC | CASSLNPGGHRDEQYF | . | . | TRBJ2-7 | TRBV7-6
TGTGCCAGCAGTTTTTCAGGGGATGGGGGCTACACCTTC | CASSFSGDGGYTF | . | . | TRBJ1-2 | TRBV27
TGTGCCAGCAGCTTATCCTGGGGGGGTTCCAGTGAAGCTTTCTTT | CASSLSWGGSSEAFF | . | once | TRBJ1-1 | TRBV7-6
TGCGCCAGCAGCCAAGCAGGTGATGAGACCCAGTACTTC | CASSQAGDETQYF | . | . | TRBJ2-5 | TRBV4-1
TGTGCCAGCAGCATTAGCGGGGGCGGGGAGACCCAGTACTTC | CASSISGGGETQYF | TRBD2 | once | TRBJ2-5 | TRBV7-9
TGTGCCAGCACGAGGGAGGCTATTGCAGATACGCAGTATTTT | CASTREAIADTQYF | . | . | TRBJ2-3 | TRBV6-1
TGTGCCAGCACCCGGACGGGGGGAAACACTGAAGCTTTCTTT | CASTRTGGNTEAFF | . | . | TRBJ1-1 | TRBV6-1
TGTGCCAGCAGCCCACAGGGGCCTAATGAAAAACTGTTTTTT | CASSPQGPNEKLFF | TRBD1 | once | TRBJ1-4 | TRBV13
TGTGCCAGTAAAGTCGGGACAGGCACTCAGGACTATGGCTACACCTTC | CASKVGTGTQDYGYTF | TRBD1 | . | TRBJ1-2 | TRBV19
TGCGCCAGCAGCCAAGGGGGCGCGGGTACGTCCTACGAGCAGTACTTC | CASSQGGAGTSYEQYF | TRBD1 | . | TRBJ2-7 | TRBV5-1
TGCGCCAGCAGCCTAGACAGGGGCCGGAATGAGCAGTTCTTC | CASSLDRGRNEQFF | TRBD1 | . | TRBJ2-1 | TRBV5-1
TGTGCCAGCAGGACGGACAGGGACAGACAGCCCCAGCATTTT | CASRTDRDRQPQHF | TRBD1 | . | TRBJ1-5 | TRBV28
TGTGCCAGCAGGTGGACAGGCCGCTCTGGGGCCAACGTCCTGACTTTC | CASRWTGRSGANVLTF | TRBD1 | . | TRBJ2-6 | TRBV2
TGTGCCAGCAGGTCGACTAGCGGGAGCTCCTACGAGCAGTACTTC | CASRSTSGSSYEQYF | TRBD2 | . | TRBJ2-7 | TRBV11-2
TGTGCCAGCAGCCAAGTCCCCGGATACAGGGATACGCAGTATTTT | CASSQVPGYRDTQYF | . | . | TRBJ2-3 | TRBV4-2
TGTGCCAGCAGTTCTAAGCGGGGGGACAGCACAGATACGCAGTATTTT | CASSSKRGDSTDTQYF | TRBD2 | . | TRBJ2-3 | TRBV28
TGTGCCAGCAGCTTAGGCGACAGACGTCACGAGCAGTACTTC | CASSLGDRRHEQYF | . | . | TRBJ2-7 | TRBV7-2
TGTGCCAGCAGCTTAGATCTCGTTGGCGAAGCTTTCTTT | CASSLDLVGEAFF | . | . | TRBJ1-1 | TRBV7-2
TGTGCCAGCAGCACCACAAGCGACTATTACCAAGAGACCCAGTACTTC | CASSTTSDYYQETQYF | . | . | TRBJ2-5 | TRBV7-9
TGTGCCAGCAGCTCGGGACAGGCGCAGCCCCAGCATTTT | CASSSGQAQPQHF | TRBD1 | . | TRBJ1-5 | TRBV7-2
TGCGCCAGCAGCCCTTATAGCGGGACGGCCTACAATGAGCAGTTCTTC | CASSPYSGTAYNEQFF | TRBD2 | . | TRBJ2-1 | TRBV5-1
TGCGCCAGCAGCTTGGTGGGGGCTAGTGGAAACACCATATATTTT | CASSLVGASGNTIYF | . | . | TRBJ1-3 | TRBV5-1
TGTGCCAGCAGTTACGATCGTGGGGGAGGTGAAAAACTGTTTTTT | CASSYDRGGGEKLFF | . | . | TRBJ1-4 | TRBV6-5
TGTGCCTGGAGTGTAACGGGAATCCCTGGAAACACCATATATTTT | CAWSVTGIPGNTIYF | . | . | TRBJ1-3 | TRBV30
TGTGCTAGTGGTTTGATCCAGGGGGTGGGTAATGAAAAACTGTTTTTT | CASGLIQGVGNEKLFF | TRBD1 | . | TRBJ1-4 | TRBV12-5
TGTGCCAGCACCAAGGGGGTGAGCACTGAAGCTTTCTTT | CASTKGVSTEAFF | . | . | TRBJ1-1 | TRBV6-5
TGCGCCAGCAGCCTACTAGCGGGGGGGCCGGGGGAGACCCAGTACTTC | CASSLLAGGPGETQYF | TRBD2 | . | TRBJ2-5 | TRBV5-1
TGTGCCAGCAGTTACTCGACTACTTTTGAGCAGTTCTTC | CASSYSTTFEQFF | . | . | TRBJ2-1 | TRBV6-5
TGTGCCAGCAGCCTCACTAGCGGTTACTCCTACGAGCAGTACTTC | CASSLTSGYSYEQYF | TRBD2 | . | TRBJ2-7 | TRBV7-9
TGCGCCAGCAGCTTGGCGGGCGGGGGGTACCAAAGCTCCTACGAGCAGTACTTC | CASSLAGGGYQSSYEQYF | TRBD2 | . | TRBJ2-7 | TRBV5-1
TGCGCCAGCAGCTCCGGGACAGGGAAGAATGAGCAGTTCTTC | CASSSGTGKNEQFF | TRBD1 | . | TRBJ2-1 | TRBV5-1
TGTGCCAGCAGTCTTACTCCGAACACTGAAGCTTTCTTT | CASSLTPNTEAFF | . | . | TRBJ1-1 | TRBV27
TGTGCCTCTGGGAGCACCGGGGAGCTGTTTTTT | CASGSTGELFF | . | few | TRBJ2-2 | TRBV6-5
TGTGCCAGCAGTTACAACAGGGGGTTGCCCTATGGCTACACCTTC | CASSYNRGLPYGYTF | TRBD1 | . | TRBJ1-2 | TRBV6-6
TGTGCCAGCAGTTTAAGGGACAGGTCCTACGAGCAGTACTTC | CASSLRDRSYEQYF | TRBD1 | . | TRBJ2-7 | TRBV28
TGTGCCAGCAGTTACTCGAGGGGGCGAGATACGCAGTATTTT | CASSYSRGRDTQYF | TRBD1 | . | TRBJ2-3 | TRBV6-5
TGCAGCGTTGTCGGTCAGGGTCAGCCCCAGCATTTT | CSVVGQGQPQHF | . | . | TRBJ1-5 | TRBV29-1
TGTGCCAGCAGCGTAGACACCTATGGCTACACCTTC | CASSVDTYGYTF | . | few | TRBJ1-2 | TRBV9
TGTGCCAGCAGCCCCGGGACAGACTATGGCTACACCTTC | CASSPGTDYGYTF | TRBD1 | . | TRBJ1-2 | TRBV2
TGTGCCAGCAGCTCCAAGGGCTGGAGCGGGAACGAGCAGTACTTC | CASSSKGWSGNEQYF | TRBD2 | . | TRBJ2-7 | TRBV5-4